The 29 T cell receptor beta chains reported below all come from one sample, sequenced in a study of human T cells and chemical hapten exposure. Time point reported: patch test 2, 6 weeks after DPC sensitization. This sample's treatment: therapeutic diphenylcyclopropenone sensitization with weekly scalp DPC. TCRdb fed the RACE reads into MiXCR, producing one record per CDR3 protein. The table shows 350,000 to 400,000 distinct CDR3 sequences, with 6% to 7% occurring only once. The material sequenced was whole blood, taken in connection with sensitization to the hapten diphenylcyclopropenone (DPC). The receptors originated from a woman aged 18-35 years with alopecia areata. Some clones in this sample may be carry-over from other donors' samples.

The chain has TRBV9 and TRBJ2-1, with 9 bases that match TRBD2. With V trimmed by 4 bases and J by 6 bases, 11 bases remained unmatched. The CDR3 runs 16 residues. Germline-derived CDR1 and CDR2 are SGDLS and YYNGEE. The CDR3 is CASSPSGTSPGNEQFF. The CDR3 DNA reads TGTGCCAGCAGCCCTTCCGGGACTAGCCCAGGCAATGAGCAGTTCTTC.

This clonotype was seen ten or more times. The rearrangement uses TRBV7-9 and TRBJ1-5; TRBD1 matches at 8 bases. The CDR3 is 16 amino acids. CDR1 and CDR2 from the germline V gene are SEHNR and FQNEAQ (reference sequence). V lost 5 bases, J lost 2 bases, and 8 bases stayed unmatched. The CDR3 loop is CASSLWTGQGNQPQHF. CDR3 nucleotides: TGTGCCAGCAGCCTGTGGACAGGGCAGGGCAATCAGCCCCAGCATTTT. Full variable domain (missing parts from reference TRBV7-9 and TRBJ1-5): DTGVSQNPRHKITKRGQNVTFRCDPISEHNRLYWYRQTLGQGPEFLTYFQNEAQLEKSRLLSDRFSAERPKGSFSTLEIQRTEQGDSAMYLCASSLWTGQGNQPQHFGDGTRLSIL.

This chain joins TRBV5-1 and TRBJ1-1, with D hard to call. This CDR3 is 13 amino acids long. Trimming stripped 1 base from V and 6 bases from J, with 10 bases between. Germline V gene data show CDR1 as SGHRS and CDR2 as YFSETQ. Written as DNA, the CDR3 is TGCGCCAGCAGCTTGCCCGGCTCGCCTGAAGCTTTCTTT. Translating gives CASSLPGSPEAFF.

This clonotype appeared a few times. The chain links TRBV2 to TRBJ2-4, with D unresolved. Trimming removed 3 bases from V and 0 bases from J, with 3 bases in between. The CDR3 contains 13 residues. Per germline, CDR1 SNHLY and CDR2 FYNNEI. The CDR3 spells CASSDSAKNIQYF. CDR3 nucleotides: TGTGCCAGCAGTGATTCAGCCAAAAACATTCAGTACTTC.

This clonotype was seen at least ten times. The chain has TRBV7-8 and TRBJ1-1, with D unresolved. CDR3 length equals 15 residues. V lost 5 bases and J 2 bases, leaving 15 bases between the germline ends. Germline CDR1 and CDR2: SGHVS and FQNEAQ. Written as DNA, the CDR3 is TGTGCCAGCAGCGTGAAGGGAAACGCCAACACTGAAGCTTTCTTT. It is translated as CASSVKGNANTEAFF.

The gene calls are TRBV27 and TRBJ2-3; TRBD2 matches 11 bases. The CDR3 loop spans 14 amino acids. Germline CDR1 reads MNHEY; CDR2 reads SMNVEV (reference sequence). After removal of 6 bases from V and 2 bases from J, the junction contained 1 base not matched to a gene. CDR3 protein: CASRLAGATDTQYF. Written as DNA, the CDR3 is TGTGCCAGCAGACTAGCGGGGGCCACAGATACGCAGTATTTT.

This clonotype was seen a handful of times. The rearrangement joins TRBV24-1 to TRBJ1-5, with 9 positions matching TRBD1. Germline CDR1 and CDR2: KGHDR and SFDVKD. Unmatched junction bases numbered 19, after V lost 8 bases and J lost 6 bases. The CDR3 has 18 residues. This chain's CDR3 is CATKRHPWKNRGRQPQHF. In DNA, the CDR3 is TGTGCCACCAAGCGCCACCCCTGGAAGAACAGGGGGCGTCAGCCCCAGCATTTT.

The CDR3 DNA follows: TGTGCCAGCATAACTGCAGGGCAAGAGACCCAGTACTTC. It translates to CASITAGQETQYF. The chain employs TRBV28 and TRBJ2-5; D possibly corresponds to TRBD1 (5 bases). The CDR3 covers 13 residues. The V end was cut by 7 bases, the J end by 2 bases, with 11 bases between. CDR1 is MDHEN, CDR2 SYDVKM, per germline.

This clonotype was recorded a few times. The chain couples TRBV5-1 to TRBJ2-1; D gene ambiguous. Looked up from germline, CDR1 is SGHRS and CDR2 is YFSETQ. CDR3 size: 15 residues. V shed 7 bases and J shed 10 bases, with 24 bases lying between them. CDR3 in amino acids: CASESRLVNPREQFF. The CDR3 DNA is TGCGCCAGCGAATCCAGACTCGTGAACCCTAGGGAGCAGTTCTTC.

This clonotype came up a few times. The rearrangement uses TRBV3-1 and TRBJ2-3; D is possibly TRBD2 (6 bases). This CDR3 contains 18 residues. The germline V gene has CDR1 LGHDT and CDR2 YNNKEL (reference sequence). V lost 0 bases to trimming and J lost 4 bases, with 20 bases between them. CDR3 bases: TGTGCCAGCAGCCAAGATCGGAGCGCAGGGAGGAGGGCAGATACGCAGTATTTT. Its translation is CASSQDRSAGRRADTQYF.

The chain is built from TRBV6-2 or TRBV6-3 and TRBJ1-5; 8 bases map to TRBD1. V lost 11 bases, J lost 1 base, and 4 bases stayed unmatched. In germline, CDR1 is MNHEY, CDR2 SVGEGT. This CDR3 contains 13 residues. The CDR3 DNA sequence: TGTGCCGCGGGACAGGACAGCAATCAGCCCCAGCATTTT. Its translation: CAAGQDSNQPQHF.

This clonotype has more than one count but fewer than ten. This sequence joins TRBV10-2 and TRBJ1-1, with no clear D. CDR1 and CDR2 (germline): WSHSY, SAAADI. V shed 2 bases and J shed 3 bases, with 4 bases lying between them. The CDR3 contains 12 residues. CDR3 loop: CASSEDDTEAFF. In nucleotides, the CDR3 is TGCGCCAGCAGTGAGGACGACACTGAAGCTTTCTTT.

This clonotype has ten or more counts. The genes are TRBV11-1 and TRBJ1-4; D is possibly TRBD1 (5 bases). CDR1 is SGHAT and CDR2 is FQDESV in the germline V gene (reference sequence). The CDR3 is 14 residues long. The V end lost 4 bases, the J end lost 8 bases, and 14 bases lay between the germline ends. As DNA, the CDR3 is TGTGCCAGCAGCTCCGGACAAGGGTTGGAAAAACTGTTTTTT. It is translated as CASSSGQGLEKLFF.

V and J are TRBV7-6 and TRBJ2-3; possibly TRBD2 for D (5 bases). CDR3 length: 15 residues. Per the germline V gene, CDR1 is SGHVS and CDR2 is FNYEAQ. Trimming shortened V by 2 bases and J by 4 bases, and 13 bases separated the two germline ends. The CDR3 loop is CASSLSLLAADTQYF. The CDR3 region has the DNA TGTGCCAGCAGCTTAAGTCTCCTAGCTGCAGATACGCAGTATTTT.

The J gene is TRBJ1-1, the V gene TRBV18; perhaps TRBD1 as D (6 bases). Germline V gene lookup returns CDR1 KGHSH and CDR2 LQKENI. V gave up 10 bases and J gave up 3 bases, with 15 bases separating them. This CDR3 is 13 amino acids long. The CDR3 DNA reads TGTGCCACCGTCCTCAGGGGTGACACTGAAGCTTTCTTT. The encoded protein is CATVLRGDTEAFF. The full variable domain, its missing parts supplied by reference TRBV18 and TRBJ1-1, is NAGVMQNPRHLVRRRGQEARLRCSPMKGHSHVYWYRQLPEEGLKFMVYLQKENIIDESGMPKERFSAEFPKEGPSILRIQQVVRGDSAAYFCATVLRGDTEAFFGQGTRLTVV.

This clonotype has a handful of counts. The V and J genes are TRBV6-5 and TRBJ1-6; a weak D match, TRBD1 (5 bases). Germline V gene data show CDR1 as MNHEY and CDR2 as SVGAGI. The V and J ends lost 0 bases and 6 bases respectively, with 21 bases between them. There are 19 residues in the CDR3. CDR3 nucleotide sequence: TGTGCCAGCAGTTACTCCAACATTTTACGGGGGACCCTTAATTCACCCCTCCACTTT. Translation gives CASSYSNILRGTLNSPLHF.

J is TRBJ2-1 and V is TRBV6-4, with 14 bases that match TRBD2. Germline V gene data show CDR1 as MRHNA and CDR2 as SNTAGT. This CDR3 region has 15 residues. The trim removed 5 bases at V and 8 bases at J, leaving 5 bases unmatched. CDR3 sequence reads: CASSSGTSGGDEQFF. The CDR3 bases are TGTGCCAGCAGTTCCGGGACTAGCGGGGGTGATGAGCAGTTCTTC.

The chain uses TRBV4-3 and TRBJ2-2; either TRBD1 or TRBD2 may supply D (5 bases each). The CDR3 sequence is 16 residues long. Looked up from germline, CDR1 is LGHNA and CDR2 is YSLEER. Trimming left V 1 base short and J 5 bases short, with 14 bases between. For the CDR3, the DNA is TGCGCCAGCAGCCAAGGGTGGGGTGAGGGGACCGGGGAGCTGTTTTTT. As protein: CASSQGWGEGTGELFF.

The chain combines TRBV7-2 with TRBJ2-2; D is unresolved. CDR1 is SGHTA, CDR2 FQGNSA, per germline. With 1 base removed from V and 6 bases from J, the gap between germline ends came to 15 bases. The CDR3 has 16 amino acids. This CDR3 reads CASSLDRRKWSGELFF. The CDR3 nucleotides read TGTGCCAGCAGCTTAGATCGGAGAAAGTGGTCCGGGGAGCTGTTTTTT.

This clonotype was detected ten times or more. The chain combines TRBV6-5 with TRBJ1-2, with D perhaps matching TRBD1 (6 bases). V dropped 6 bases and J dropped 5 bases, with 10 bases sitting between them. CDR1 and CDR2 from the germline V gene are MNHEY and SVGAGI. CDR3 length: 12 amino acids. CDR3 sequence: CASRTGFYGYTF. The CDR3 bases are TGTGCCAGCAGGACAGGCTTTTATGGCTACACCTTC.

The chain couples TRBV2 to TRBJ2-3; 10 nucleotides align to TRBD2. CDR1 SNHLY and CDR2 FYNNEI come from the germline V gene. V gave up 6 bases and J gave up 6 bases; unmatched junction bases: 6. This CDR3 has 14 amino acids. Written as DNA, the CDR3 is TGTGCCAGCAGAACTAGCGGGGAACCGGATACGCAGTATTTT. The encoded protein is CASRTSGEPDTQYF.

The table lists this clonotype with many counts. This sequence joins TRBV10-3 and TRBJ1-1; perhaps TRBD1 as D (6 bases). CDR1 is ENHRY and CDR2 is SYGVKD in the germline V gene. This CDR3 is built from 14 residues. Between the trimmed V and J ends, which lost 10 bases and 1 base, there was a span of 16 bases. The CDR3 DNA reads TGTGCCACCTGTAGGACAGCCGAGAACACTGAAGCTTTCTTT. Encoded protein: CATCRTAENTEAFF.

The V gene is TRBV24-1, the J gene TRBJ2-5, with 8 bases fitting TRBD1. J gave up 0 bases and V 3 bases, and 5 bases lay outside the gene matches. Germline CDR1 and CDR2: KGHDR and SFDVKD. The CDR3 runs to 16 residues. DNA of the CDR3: TGTGCCACCAGTGATCCCGGGACAGGAGACCAAGAGACCCAGTACTTC. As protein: CATSDPGTGDQETQYF.

CDR3 sequence: CASTSSGAEGYTF. Written as DNA, the CDR3 is TGTGCCAGCACCTCCAGCGGGGCGGAGGGCTACACCTTC. This sequence joins TRBV6-2 or TRBV6-3 and TRBJ1-2, with a weak D call TRBD1 (5 bases). Trimming left V 7 bases short and J 8 bases short, with 17 bases between. The CDR3 is made up of 13 amino acids. The germline V gene encodes CDR1 MNHEY and CDR2 SVGEGT.

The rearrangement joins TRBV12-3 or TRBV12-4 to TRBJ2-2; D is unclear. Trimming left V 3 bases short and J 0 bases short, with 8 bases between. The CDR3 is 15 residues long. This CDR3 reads CASSLPAANTGELFF. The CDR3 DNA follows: TGTGCCAGCAGTTTGCCGGCCGCGAACACCGGGGAGCTGTTTTTT.

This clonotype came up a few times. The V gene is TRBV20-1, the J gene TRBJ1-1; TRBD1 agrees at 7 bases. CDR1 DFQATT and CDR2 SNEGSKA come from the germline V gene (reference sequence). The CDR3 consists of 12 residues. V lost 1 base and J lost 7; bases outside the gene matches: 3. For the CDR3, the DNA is TGCAGTGCTAGAGGGGACAGACTTGAAGCTTTCTTT. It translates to CSARGDRLEAFF.

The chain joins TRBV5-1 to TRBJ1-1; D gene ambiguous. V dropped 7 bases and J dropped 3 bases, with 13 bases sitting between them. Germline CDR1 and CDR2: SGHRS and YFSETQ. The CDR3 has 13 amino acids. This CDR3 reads CASFFGEDTEAFF. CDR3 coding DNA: TGCGCCAGCTTCTTCGGGGAGGACACTGAAGCTTTCTTT. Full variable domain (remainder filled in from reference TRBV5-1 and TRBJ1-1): KAGVTQTPRYLIKTRGQQVTLSCSPISGHRSVSWYQQTPGQGLQFLFEYFSETQRNKGNFPGRFSGRQFSNSRSEMNVSTLELGDSALYLCASFFGEDTEAFFGQGTRLTVV.

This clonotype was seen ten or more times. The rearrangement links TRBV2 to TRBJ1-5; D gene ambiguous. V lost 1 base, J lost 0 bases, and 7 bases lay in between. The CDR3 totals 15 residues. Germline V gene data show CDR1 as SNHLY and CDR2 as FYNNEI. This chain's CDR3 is CASSEGAYSNQPQHF. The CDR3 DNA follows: TGTGCCAGCAGTGAAGGGGCGTATAGCAATCAGCCCCAGCATTTT.

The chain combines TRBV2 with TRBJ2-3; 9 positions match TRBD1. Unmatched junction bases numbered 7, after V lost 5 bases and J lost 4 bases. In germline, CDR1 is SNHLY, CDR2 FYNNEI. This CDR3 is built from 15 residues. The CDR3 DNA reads TGTGCCAGCAGTACCGGGACAGGGATGCCAGATACGCAGTATTTT. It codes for CASSTGTGMPDTQYF.